Each of the 29 T cell receptor beta chains below was sequenced from the same sample in a study of OX40 agonist ivuxolimab in advanced cancers. Data came from immunoSEQ multiplex PCR; TCRdb stores just in-frame clones and leaves some out. The data show more than 60,000 clones, with roughly 84% seen just once and approximately 0.25% held by the top ten. The source material was CD4+ or CD8+ T cells sorted from blood, sampled in a trial of the OX40 agonist ivuxolimab. The receptors were sampled from an adult with an advanced solid tumor such as melanoma, head and neck, liver or kidney cancer.

The rearrangement uses TRBV7-2 and TRBJ1-2; TRBD1 matches at 8 bases. CDR1 and CDR2 from the germline V gene are SGHTA and FQGNSA. The CDR3 loop spans 16 amino acids. V lost 2 bases to trimming and J lost 4 bases; unmatched junction nucleotides: 9. Here the CDR3 DNA reads TGTGCCAGCAGCTTACGGAGCTTGACAGGGGCCTATGGCTACACCTTC. It yields the protein CASSLRSLTGAYGYTF.

The chain has TRBV5-1 and TRBJ2-5; 11 bases are shared with TRBD2. The CDR3 runs to 15 residues. Germline lookup yields CDR1 SGHRS and CDR2 YFSETQ. V shed 4 bases, J shed 3 bases, and the junction held 5 bases outside the gene matches. In DNA, the CDR3 is TGCGCCAGCAGCGATCCGGGACTAGCGGAAGAGACCCAGTACTTC. Translation gives CASSDPGLAEETQYF.

The rearrangement links TRBV28 to TRBJ2-7, with 11 bases lining up with TRBD1. Germline CDR1 reads MDHEN; CDR2 reads SYDVKM. Germline trimming cut 4 bases from V and 2 bases from J; bases unmatched to any gene: 4. The CDR3 length is 15 residues. The DNA for the CDR3 is TGTGCCAGCAGTTCTCCGGGACAGGGGGCCTACGAGCAGTACTTC. The encoded protein is CASSSPGQGAYEQYF.

DNA of the CDR3: TGTGCCAGCAGTGAATTCAGCTTCTCCCCCACAGGGAGGGACACTGAAGCTTTCTTT. Protein: CASSEFSFSPTGRDTEAFF. The V gene is TRBV6-1, the J gene TRBJ1-1; tentative D call: TRBD1 (6 bases). Germline V gene data show CDR1 as MNHNS and CDR2 as SASEGT. With 2 bases removed from V and 3 bases from J, the gap between germline ends came to 25 bases. There are 19 residues in the CDR3.

The chain joins TRBV7-3 to TRBJ2-3; TRBD1 aligns across 9 bases. Germline V gene sequence: CDR1 SGHTA, CDR2 FQGTGA. This CDR3 is 16 amino acids long. Unmatched junction bases numbered 10, after V lost 3 bases and J lost 6 bases. The CDR3 coding sequence is TGTGCCAGCAGCTTCAAAACAGGGGGCGCCGGGGATACGCAGTATTTT. Its protein product is CASSFKTGGAGDTQYF.

The chain is built from TRBV10-1 and TRBJ2-3; D possibly matches TRBD1 or TRBD2 (5 bases each). V was clipped by 0 bases and J by 5 bases, with 12 bases between them. Germline CDR1 and CDR2: WNHNN and SYGVQD (reference sequence). CDR3 length: 15 residues. The CDR3 sequence: CASSESSGTIDTQYF. For the CDR3, the DNA is TGCGCCAGCAGTGAGTCGTCAGGGACCATAGATACGCAGTATTTT.

V gene TRBV10-1 combines with J gene TRBJ2-7, with 8 bases aligning to TRBD1. The CDR3 has 13 amino acids. The germline V gene has CDR1 WNHNN and CDR2 SYGVQD (reference sequence). V gave up 4 bases and J gave up 3 bases; unmatched junction bases: 2. The CDR3 sequence is CASSAGQGYEQYF. The CDR3 bases are TGCGCCAGCAGTGCCGGACAGGGCTACGAGCAGTACTTC.

V gene TRBV19 combines with J gene TRBJ1-5, with 8 bases identical to TRBD1. Germline values: CDR1 LNHDA, CDR2 SQIVND (reference sequence). Trimming took 5 bases from V and 2 from J; bases not matched to a gene: 8. This CDR3 spans 16 amino acids. Written as DNA, the CDR3 is TGTGCCAGTAGTGTAATGACAGGGGTCGGCAATCAGCCCCAGCATTTT. Amino acid sequence: CASSVMTGVGNQPQHF.

The chain combines TRBV6-1 with TRBJ2-3; a possible D gene is TRBD1 (6 bases). V shed 6 bases and J shed 3 bases, with 16 bases lying between them. The CDR3 is 15 amino acids. CDR1 is MNHNS, CDR2 SASEGT, per germline. The CDR3 loop is CASRNPGHPTDTQYF. The CDR3 DNA reads as TGTGCCAGCAGAAATCCGGGACACCCTACAGATACGCAGTATTTT.

This rearrangement joins TRBV4-2 to TRBJ2-1; 12 bases line up with TRBD2. This CDR3 spans 15 amino acids. In germline, CDR1 is LGHNA, CDR2 YNFKEQ. V shed 5 bases and J 6 bases; nucleotides not matched to a gene: 5. This CDR3 is CASSDPSGRANEQFF. In DNA, the CDR3 is TGTGCCAGCAGCGATCCTAGCGGGAGGGCCAATGAGCAGTTCTTC.

This chain uses TRBV5-6 with TRBJ2-5; D possibly corresponds to TRBD1 (6 bases). Germline V gene sequence: CDR1 SGHDT, CDR2 YYEEEE. The CDR3 covers 16 residues. V shed 4 bases and J shed 5 bases, with 21 bases lying between them. The CDR3 DNA reads as TGTGCCAGCAGCCCGGGCAGGGGTCGGGATCGGGAGACCCAGTACTTC. Its protein is CASSPGRGRDRETQYF.

On this clone: The germline gene is not matched at one end of the junction; a read error may be the cause. The CDR3 DNA reads TGTGCCACCAGCAGAATGGGGACTAGAAATCCTCAAGGGACCCAGTACTTC. Translation gives CATSRMGTRNPQGTQYF. This chain joins TRBV15 and TRBJ2-5, with 8 bases identical to TRBD2. The CDR3 extends over 17 amino acids. Germline V gene sequence: CDR1 LNHNV, CDR2 YYDKDF (reference sequence).

This chain's CDR3 is CASSPERGDDYGYTF. In DNA form, the CDR3 reads TGCGCCAGCAGCCCTGAGAGGGGGGATGACTATGGCTACACCTTC. The chain combines TRBV5-1 with TRBJ1-2, with D perhaps TRBD1 (6 bases). Germline CDR1 is SGHRS and CDR2 is YFSETQ. V dropped 4 bases and J dropped 3 bases, with 16 bases sitting between them. The CDR3 runs 15 residues. Complete variable domain (other parts from reference TRBV5-1 and TRBJ1-2): KAGVTQTPRYLIKTRGQQVTLSCSPISGHRSVSWYQQTPGQGLQFLFEYFSETQRNKGNFPGRFSGRQFSNSRSEMNVSTLELGDSALYLCASSPERGDDYGYTFGSGTRLTVV.

V gene TRBV5-4 combines with J gene TRBJ2-4; 11 bases line up with TRBD2. The CDR3 covers 18 residues. The V and J ends lost 4 bases and 3 bases, in that order; junction bases with no gene match: 12. Germline lookup yields CDR1 SGHNT and CDR2 YYREEE (reference sequence). CDR3 sequence (DNA): TGTGCCAGCAGCGGGGGGGCACTAGCGGGAGCCTACAAAAACATTCAGTACTTC. This codes for CASSGGALAGAYKNIQYF.

V is TRBV11-2 and J is TRBJ1-6; no reliable D call. CDR1 SGHAT and CDR2 FQNNGV come from the germline V gene. The V gene lost 2 bases and the J gene lost 0 bases, with 11 bases spanning the gap. This CDR3 contains 17 residues. CDR3 sequence: CASSLFTRSSYNSPLHF. The CDR3 DNA follows: TGTGCCAGCAGCTTATTTACTAGAAGCTCCTATAATTCACCCCTCCACTTT.

The chain recombines TRBV2 with TRBJ1-1; weak D call: TRBD1 (5 bases). CDR1 is SNHLY, CDR2 FYNNEI, per germline. V dropped 7 bases and J dropped 3 bases, with 15 bases sitting between them. This CDR3 region has 14 residues. The CDR3 region is CASTRRGGDTEAFF. In DNA, the CDR3 is TGTGCCAGCACCCGTCGGGGGGGGGACACTGAAGCTTTCTTT.

This chain links TRBV9 with TRBJ2-5; perhaps TRBD2 as D (6 bases). The CDR3 is made up of 14 amino acids. V was pared by 4 bases and J by 2 bases, with 12 bases between. CDR1 and CDR2 (germline): SGDLS, YYNGEE. The CDR3 sequence is CASSQRLGQETQYF. The CDR3 DNA reads as TGTGCCAGCAGCCAGCGACTAGGACAAGAGACCCAGTACTTC.

This rearrangement joins TRBV7-2 to TRBJ1-6; D ambiguous. Trimming left V 5 bases short and J 13 bases short, with 12 bases between. Germline CDR1 and CDR2: SGHTA and FQGNSA. The CDR3 is made up of 12 amino acids. In nucleotides, the CDR3 is TGTGCCAGCAGCCCTACCCTCCCCCCCCTCCACTTT. This translates into CASSPTLPPLHF.

V is TRBV5-1 and J is TRBJ1-2; 7 bases agree with TRBD1. The V gene end was trimmed by 0 bases and the J gene end by 5 bases; junction bases not matched to a gene: 7. There are 15 residues in the CDR3. CDR1 is SGHRS and CDR2 is YFSETQ in the germline V gene. Here the CDR3 DNA reads TGCGCCAGCAGCTTGGGCGGGACAGCCTCGTATGGCTACACCTTC. Encoded protein: CASSLGGTASYGYTF.

V gene TRBV29-1 combines with J gene TRBJ2-3; tentatively, D is TRBD1 or TRBD2 (6 bases each). V was pared by 5 bases and J by 6 bases, with 18 bases between. This CDR3 region has 14 residues. The germline CDR1 and CDR2 sequences are SQVTM and ANQGSEA. The CDR3 DNA follows: TGCAGCGTTAAGATTTGGGGGGCCGTGGATACGCAGTATTTT. Amino acids: CSVKIWGAVDTQYF.

The V and J genes are TRBV4-2 and TRBJ2-3, with 7 bases aligning to TRBD2. V was clipped by 0 bases and J by 8 bases; unmatched bases: 14. Looked up from germline, CDR1 is LGHNA and CDR2 is YNFKEQ. The length of the CDR3 is 17 residues. The CDR3 coding sequence is TGTGCCAGCAGCCAAGATCTGGAAGGCGGGAGAGAGGGTACGCAGTATTTT. Encoded protein: CASSQDLEGGREGTQYF.

The table lists this clone with a few counts. Here the CDR3 DNA reads TGTGCCAGCAGTTACCAGGGGGCGAACACTGAAGCTTTCTTT. Residues: CASSYQGANTEAFF. The chain couples TRBV6-5 to TRBJ1-1, with TRBD1 matching 8 bases. This CDR3 contains 14 residues. J was trimmed by 1 base and V by 2 bases; bases with no gene match: 0. The germline V gene has CDR1 MNHEY and CDR2 SVGAGI.

In regard to this clone: Given the absence of the conserved phenylalanine or tryptophan at the CDR3 end, a read error is likely. The CDR3 nucleotides are TGTGCCAGCAGCTTGCCGCGTTCTAGCTATGGCTACACCCTC. As protein: CASSLPRSSYGYTL. The chain carries TRBV7-9 and TRBJ1-2, with D hard to call. CDR1 SEHNR and CDR2 FQNEAQ come from the germline V gene (reference sequence). This CDR3 is 14 amino acids long. V was clipped by 3 bases and J by 4 bases, with 12 bases between them.

The rearrangement joins TRBV29-1 to TRBJ2-2; possibly TRBD2 for D (6 bases). The V end lost 6 bases, the J end lost 1 base, and 18 bases lay between the germline ends. Germline V gene data show CDR1 as SQVTM and CDR2 as ANQGSEA. This CDR3 spans 16 amino acids. The chain's CDR3 is CSVSQPGLQNTGELFF. The CDR3 coding sequence is TGCAGCGTGTCCCAACCGGGACTCCAGAACACCGGGGAGCTGTTTTTT.

The V gene is TRBV2, the J gene TRBJ2-1; D is possibly TRBD2 (5 bases). CDR1 and CDR2 from the germline V gene are SNHLY and FYNNEI. Trimming cost V 1 base and J 7 bases, with 26 bases left between them. The length of the CDR3 is 19 residues. In DNA form, the CDR3 reads TGTGCCAGCAGTGAAGGAAAACAGCACCAGTCATGGGAGAGGAATGAGCAGTTCTTC. This encodes CASSEGKQHQSWERNEQFF.

The chain couples TRBV7-2 to TRBJ2-5, with 9 bases identical to TRBD2. The V gene end was trimmed by 0 bases and the J gene end by 7 bases; junction bases not matched to a gene: 12. The CDR3 contains 17 residues. Germline CDR1 SGHTA, CDR2 FQGNSA. DNA for the CDR3: TGTGCCAGCAGCTTAGCGACCGGGACTAGCATTCGGGGGACCCAGTACTTC. It is translated as CASSLATGTSIRGTQYF.

The chain combines TRBV18 with TRBJ1-3; TRBD1 matches 7 bases. Germline CDR1 is KGHSH and CDR2 is LQKENI. The CDR3 is made up of 16 amino acids. With V trimmed by 3 bases and J by 2 bases, 7 bases remained unmatched. The CDR3 loop is CASSPMTGSAGNTIYF. The CDR3 DNA reads as TGTGCCAGCTCACCCATGACAGGGTCTGCTGGAAACACCATATATTTT.

The rearrangement uses TRBV19 and TRBJ2-2, with D possibly being TRBD1 (5 bases). With 3 bases removed from V and 6 bases from J, the gap between germline ends came to 11 bases. Per germline, CDR1 LNHDA and CDR2 SQIVND (reference sequence). The CDR3 spans 14 residues. The CDR3 bases are TGTGCCAGTAGTATCACGGACACCGCCGGGGAGCTGTTTTTT. Encoded protein: CASSITDTAGELFF.

V and J are TRBV5-4 and TRBJ2-3; 7 nucleotides line up with TRBD1. The junction had 4 bases not matched to a gene; V was cut back by 2 bases and J by 4 bases. Germline V gene sequence: CDR1 SGHNT, CDR2 YYREEE (reference sequence). The CDR3 covers 14 residues. CDR3 region: CASSFDRVSDTQYF. In DNA, the CDR3 is TGTGCCAGCAGCTTCGACAGGGTATCAGATACGCAGTATTTT.